The clone carrying this TCR beta chain appeared many times. The sample is drawn from a study of regulatory T cells in long-lasting Graves disease. The TCR beta library used iRepertoire HTBI primers with Arm-PCR amplification of CDR3. TCRdb independently ran MiXCR on the multiplex PCR reads; one entry per CDR3 protein. The sample has 450,000 to 500,000 distinct CDR3 sequences; roughly 17% are singletons. Time point given: newly diagnosed GD, antithyroid drugs for less than 3 months. RNA extracted from PBMCs served as the sequencing template. This sample was also put to use in a study of T cells in Graves' hyperthyroidism and ophthalmopathy.

The sequencing here drew on peripheral blood mononuclear cells (PBMCs), taken at new diagnosis, from a patient treated with antithyroid drugs. This clonotype originated in a man aged 35-49 years with Graves disease.

For the CDR3, the DNA is TGTGCCACCAGTGCAAACGGTCGCTATGGCTACACCTTC. Translation gives CATSANGRYGYTF. The chain couples TRBV24-1 to TRBJ1-2; D is unclear. Germline-derived CDR1 and CDR2 are KGHDR and SFDVKD. Trimming stripped 5 bases from V and 4 bases from J, with 10 bases between. CDR3 length: 13 amino acids.